This entry concerns a single T cell receptor beta chain. What it recognizes is unknown. The CDR3 is made up of 15 amino acids. The trim removed 5 bases at V and 4 bases at J, leaving 11 bases unmatched. Germline V gives CDR1 KGHSH, CDR2 LQKENI. Sequencing was performed with immunoSEQ multiplex PCR; in TCRdb, only in-frame clones are kept and a portion is missing. In the table there are some 86,000 clones, 87% of which are singletons. The sample comes from a study of OX40 agonist ivuxolimab in advanced cancers. Study in general: Across the patients, intravenous ivuxolimab was delivered every 2 weeks at 0.01 to 10 mg/kg.

Study-wide results and limits: No determination was made of the antigen specificity of the expanded peripheral T cells.

The sequencing here drew on CD4+ or CD8+ T cells sorted from blood, taken in a trial of the OX40 agonist ivuxolimab. This TCR came from an adult with an advanced solid tumor such as melanoma, head and neck, liver or kidney cancer. The V gene is TRBV18, the J gene TRBJ2-7; 7 bases match TRBD2. CDR3 region: CASSVTAGKEYEQYF. CDR3 nucleotides: TGTGCCAGCTCAGTCACAGCGGGAAAGGAGTACGAGCAGTACTTC.